This note documents a single T cell receptor beta chain sequence. The sample belongs to a study of blood T cell repertoires in COVID-19. Study context: Whether acute or convalescent, the COVID-19 samples came from the United States, Italy and Spain. In each case, the material was cDNA or gDNA derived from T cells, B-cell-depleted T cells, or PBMCs.

This CDR3 has 11 amino acids. Germline V gene lookup returns CDR1 SGHTA and CDR2 FQGTGA. The V end lost 8 bases, the J end lost 6 bases, and 10 bases lay between the germline ends. In the original processing: How many nucleated cells were present was estimated from reference gene primer amplification. Assay used: immunoSEQ multiplex PCR; TCRdb lists only in-frame clones, some missing. That table furnishes V, J and clone size, whereas the DNA furnished D and trimming. The sample yields hundreds of thousands of clones, 87% seen once. The chain uses TRBV7-3 and TRBJ1-1; D is undetermined. Sequenced material: peripheral blood. The receptor was isolated from a woman aged 40 to 50 who had recovered from COVID-19. For the CDR3, the DNA is TGTGCCAGCTTTACGGGAGCTGAAGCTTTCTTT. This sequence encodes CASFTGAEAFF.